The source of this T cell receptor (beta chain) is a study of blood T cell repertoires in COVID-19. This clone was seen only once. This CDR3 has 17 residues. With 5 bases removed from V and 5 bases from J, the gap between germline ends came to 22 bases. The germline V gene has CDR1 LNHDA and CDR2 SQIVND (reference sequence). The assay was immunoSEQ multiplex PCR, and TCRdb's table has in-frame clones only and misses some. This sample carries fewer than 300,000 clones, 88% of them seen once, and the ten largest clones take more than 7.5%. The receptor's source is a man aged 18 to 29 with active or convalescent COVID-19. This rearrangement joins TRBV19 to TRBJ1-5; D is unclear. The sample was peripheral blood. The chain's CDR3 is CASSYGPGVKPHQPQHF. CDR3 bases: TGTGCCAGTAGTTATGGGCCTGGTGTCAAACCCCATCAGCCCCAGCATTTT.